The rows below give T cell receptor beta chains drawn from one sample of a study of CD8 T cells in ankylosing spondylitis. Each CDR3 protein gets one entry after TCRdb re-called the 5' RACE reads with MiXCR. The repertoire includes 240,000 or so distinct CDR3 sequences, about 9.1% of them detected once, and over 6.5% sits in the top ten. What was sequenced was blood, either unsorted or a sorted T cell fraction (not recorded which). The receptors originated from a male donor with ankylosing spondylitis or in good health (not recorded which). The CDR3 runs from the conserved cysteine through the conserved F or W. D genes are given only for firm matches. The size entry is marked missing in some rows and otherwise reads once, few, many or a size class.

D | J | V | size | CDR3 | DNA
- | TRBJ2-5 | TRBV6-1 | many | CASSLGVVREETQYF | TGTGCCAGCAGCTTGGGCGTCGTGAGGGAAGAGACCCAGTACTTC
- | TRBJ2-4 | TRBV7-9 | few | CASSNWDKNIQYF | TGTGCCAGCAGTAACTGGGACAAAAACATTCAGTACTTC
- | TRBJ2-3 | TRBV5-4 | - | CASSQPQGGTDTQYF | TGTGCCAGCAGCCAACCACAGGGAGGGACAGATACGCAGTATTTT
- | TRBJ2-1 | TRBV28 | many | CASSLPYNEQFF | TGTGCCAGCAGTCTACCCTACAATGAGCAGTTCTTC
TRBD1 | TRBJ1-5 | TRBV15 | many | CATSRDTGGISNQPQHF | TGTGCCACCAGCAGAGATACAGGGGGTATTAGCAATCAGCCCCAGCATTTT
- | TRBJ2-5 | TRBV5-5 | many | CASSLEGSETQYF | TGTGCCAGCAGCTTGGAAGGGTCGGAGACCCAGTACTTC
- | TRBJ2-3 | TRBV20-1 | - | CSAAMTDTQYF | TGCAGTGCTGCGATGACAGATACGCAGTATTTT
TRBD1 | TRBJ2-3 | TRBV5-1 | many | CASSLRPGQDTDTQYF | TGCGCCAGCAGCTTGAGGCCGGGACAGGACACAGATACGCAGTATTTT
- | TRBJ2-1 | TRBV28 | many | CASIGHEQFF | TGTGCCAGCATCGGCCATGAGCAGTTCTTC
- | TRBJ1-2 | TRBV5-1 | - | CASSFGDRPNYGYTF | TGCGCCAGCAGCTTCGGCGACAGACCTAACTATGGCTACACCTTC
TRBD1 | TRBJ1-1 | TRBV20-1 | - | CSAKQGFTNTEAFF | TGCAGTGCTAAACAGGGGTTTACGAACACTGAAGCTTTCTTT
- | TRBJ2-3 | TRBV9 | many | CASSTSFRDTQYF | TGTGCCAGCAGCACCTCCTTCCGGGATACGCAGTATTTT
- | TRBJ2-7 | TRBV27 | many | CASSLSILTATYEQYF | TGTGCCAGCAGTTTATCGATCCTGACAGCTACCTACGAGCAGTACTTC
TRBD2 | TRBJ2-1 | TRBV27 | many | CASSGHGTSGENEQFF | TGTGCCAGCAGTGGACATGGGACTAGCGGGGAGAATGAGCAGTTCTTC
- | TRBJ1-3 | TRBV20-1 | many | CSARDSRVSGNTIYF | TGCAGTGCTAGAGACTCCAGGGTTAGTGGAAACACCATATATTTT
- | TRBJ2-5 | TRBV7-8 | few | CASSVSGDDTQTQYF | TGTGCCAGCAGCGTTAGCGGCGACGACACCCAGACCCAGTACTTC
TRBD1 | TRBJ1-1 | TRBV5-1 | many | CASSSGQGTYEAFF | TGCGCCAGCAGCTCGGGACAGGGGACATATGAAGCTTTCTTT
- | TRBJ1-5 | TRBV12-3/TRBV12-4 | many | CASSLAPDGQPQHF | TGTGCCAGCAGTTTGGCCCCGGACGGTCAGCCCCAGCATTTT
TRBD2 | TRBJ2-2 | TRBV12-3/TRBV12-4 | many | CASTGGDTGELFF | TGTGCCAGCACGGGGGGTGACACCGGGGAGCTGTTTTTT
- | TRBJ2-5 | TRBV5-6 | many | CASSPTDITRGETQYF | TGTGCCAGCAGTCCCACTGACATCACTCGTGGAGAGACCCAGTACTTC
- | TRBJ2-7 | TRBV4-3 | many | CASSPSTVSSYEQYF | TGCGCCAGCAGCCCCTCGACGGTTAGCTCCTACGAGCAGTACTTC
- | TRBJ2-7 | TRBV10-3 | few | CAISREGDEQYF | TGTGCCATCAGCAGGGAAGGCGACGAGCAGTACTTC
- | TRBJ2-2 | TRBV30 | - | CAWSGPTGELFF | TGTGCCTGGAGTGGTCCGACCGGGGAGCTGTTTTTT
TRBD1 | TRBJ1-6 | TRBV9 | many | CASRDGQGNSPLHF | TGTGCCAGCAGGGATGGACAGGGGAATTCACCCCTCCACTTT
TRBD2 | TRBJ2-1 | TRBV3-1 | many | CASSRTSGRLYNEQFF | TGTGCCAGCAGCCGGACTAGCGGGAGGCTCTACAATGAGCAGTTCTTC
- | TRBJ2-7 | TRBV27 | many | CASSLGDGGSYEQYF | TGTGCCAGCAGTTTAGGGGACGGAGGCTCCTACGAGCAGTACTTC
TRBD1 | TRBJ2-1 | TRBV12-5 | many | CASGLGQGVNEQFF | TGTGCTAGTGGTTTGGGACAGGGCGTAAATGAGCAGTTCTTC
- | TRBJ1-1 | TRBV7-9 | few | CASSLGAALTEAFF | TGTGCCAGCAGCTTAGGTGCGGCGTTGACTGAAGCTTTCTTT
- | TRBJ1-1 | TRBV6-2/TRBV6-3 | many | CASRHGTPEAFF | TGTGCCAGCAGGCACGGGACACCCGAAGCTTTCTTT
TRBD1 | TRBJ1-1 | TRBV9 | many | CASSVGIMSGTGLLSAFF | TGTGCCAGCAGCGTAGGGATCATGAGTGGGACAGGGTTACTTTCGGCTTTCTTT
TRBD2 | TRBJ2-7 | TRBV14 | many | CASSPASGSYEQYF | TGTGCCAGCAGCCCCGCTAGCGGCTCCTACGAGCAGTACTTC
TRBD2 | TRBJ2-1 | TRBV20-1 | many | CSAREILGASGGINYNEQFF | TGCAGTGCTAGAGAGATCCTTGGGGCTAGCGGGGGGATCAACTACAATGAGCAGTTCTTC
- | TRBJ1-3 | TRBV29-1 | many | CSVGEHSGNTIYF | TGCAGCGTTGGGGAGCACTCTGGAAACACCATATATTTT
- | TRBJ2-7 | TRBV7-2 | many | CASSILSFYEQYF | TGTGCCAGCAGCATACTATCTTTCTACGAGCAGTACTTC
- | TRBJ1-6 | TRBV6-1 | many | CASSESGSPLHF | TGTGCCAGCAGTGAATCGGGTTCACCCCTCCACTTT
TRBD2 | TRBJ2-3 | TRBV7-9 | many | CASRLAGGLDTQYF | TGTGCCAGCAGACTAGCGGGAGGGCTAGATACGCAGTATTTT
- | TRBJ1-1 | TRBV9 | many | CASSVATGAVMNTEAFF | TGTGCCAGCAGCGTAGCTACGGGAGCCGTCATGAACACTGAAGCTTTCTTT
TRBD1 | TRBJ1-4 | TRBV9 | many | CASSDNAGTGTTNEKLFF | TGTGCCAGCAGCGACAACGCCGGGACAGGGACAACTAATGAAAAACTGTTTTTT
TRBD2 | TRBJ2-5 | TRBV7-2 | few | CASSEGLAGEVTQYF | TGTGCCAGCAGCGAAGGACTAGCGGGGGAGGTGACCCAGTACTTC
- | TRBJ2-1 | TRBV11-3 | many | CASGSGYNEQFF | TGTGCCAGCGGTAGCGGATACAATGAGCAGTTCTTC
- | TRBJ2-4 | TRBV6-1 | many | CASISSPGLAKNIQYF | TGTGCCAGCATAAGCAGTCCAGGGTTGGCCAAAAACATTCAGTACTTC
- | TRBJ1-1 | TRBV20-1 | many | CSASPAFF | TGCAGCGCCTCCCCAGCTTTCTTT
- | TRBJ2-5 | TRBV6-1 | many | CASREETQYF | TGTGCCAGCAGGGAAGAGACCCAGTACTTC
- | TRBJ1-6 | TRBV7-9 | - | CASTKEPENSPLHF | TGTGCCAGCACCAAGGAGCCGGAGAATTCACCCCTCCACTTT
TRBD1 | TRBJ1-1 | TRBV29-1 | many | CSTHDRVTLLNTEAFF | TGCAGCACCCACGACAGGGTCACCCTCCTGAACACTGAAGCTTTCTTT
- | TRBJ1-5 | TRBV9 | many | CASSQGYSNQPQHF | TGTGCCAGCAGCCAGGGGTATAGCAATCAGCCCCAGCATTTT